What follows is one T cell receptor (beta chain) and its context. The source of the sample is a study of shared clonotypes between healthy human individuals. Study-wide background: Three plates were used per donor for CD4 naive, three for CD4 memory, two for CD8 naive and one for CD8 memory.

Naive CD8 cells comprised CD45RO-negative, CCR7-positively selected cells, excluding terminally differentiated effector memory CD45RA+ cells. Every one of the donors was a Caucasian adult that lived in Nashville, Tennessee. The V gene lost 1 base and the J gene lost 16 bases, with 14 bases spanning the gap. The CDR3 spans 12 residues. Per the germline V gene, CDR1 is MGHRA and CDR2 is YSYEKL. Every immunoSEQ plate was one replicate of a subset's evenly spread DNA. Per the original methods: ImmunoSEQ junction-only sequences lacked quality scores, so their filtering differed. Repertoires were generated with immunoSEQ multiplex PCR, while TCRdb's copy carries only in-frame clones and drops some. V and J calls plus clone size are reproduced from that table; the DNA served to infer D and trimming. The sample lists 1.5 million to 2.5 million clones, about 95% occurring once.

This sequence joins TRBV4-1 and TRBJ2-1, with D possibly TRBD1 on 6 matching bases. Sequenced input: naive CD8+ T cells sorted from blood. This sequence originates from a man in his late teens or twenties in good health. The CDR3 DNA is TGCGCCAGCAGCCAAGGTCTGGACAGATACTTCTTC. Residues: CASSQGLDRYFF.